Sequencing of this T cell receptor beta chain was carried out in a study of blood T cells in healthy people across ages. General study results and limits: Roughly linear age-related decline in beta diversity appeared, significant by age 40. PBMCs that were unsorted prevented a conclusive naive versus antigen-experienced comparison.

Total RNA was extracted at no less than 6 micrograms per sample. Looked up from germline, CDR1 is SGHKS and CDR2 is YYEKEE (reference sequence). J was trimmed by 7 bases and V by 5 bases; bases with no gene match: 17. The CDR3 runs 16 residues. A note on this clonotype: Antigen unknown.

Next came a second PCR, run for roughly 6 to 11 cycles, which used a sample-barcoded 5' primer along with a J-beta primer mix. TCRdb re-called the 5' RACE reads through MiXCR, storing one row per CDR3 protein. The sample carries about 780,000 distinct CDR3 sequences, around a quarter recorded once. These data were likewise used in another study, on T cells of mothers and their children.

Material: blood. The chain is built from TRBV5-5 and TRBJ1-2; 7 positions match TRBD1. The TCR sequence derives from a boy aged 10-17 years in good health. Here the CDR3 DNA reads TGTGCCAGCAGTCAACTATCGACAGGGCCACTTGGTGGCTACACCTTC. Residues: CASSQLSTGPLGGYTF.